The 29 T cell receptor beta chains below all came from one sample that was sequenced in a study of cytomegalovirus exposure and HLA in healthy donors. 60 Vbeta and 13 Jbeta primers were used in PCR. Sequenced by immunoSEQ multiplex PCR; TCRdb stores in-frame clones only, minus some. Here the sample table reports some 75,000 clones. The sample consisted of PBMCs. These receptors originate from a boy younger than 18 in good health and CMV-seronegative.

The CDR3 DNA follows: TGTGCCAGTAGAATTATGACAGGGGGGCAGAATTCACCCCTCCACTTT. The encoded protein is CASRIMTGGQNSPLHF. The chain combines TRBV19 with TRBJ1-6, with 9 bases identical to TRBD1. Germline loops: CDR1 LNHDA, CDR2 SQIVND (reference sequence). The CDR3 runs 16 residues. With V trimmed by 6 bases and J by 7 bases, 10 bases remained unmatched.

J is TRBJ2-1 and V is TRBV27, with 13 bases identical to TRBD2. CDR1 and CDR2 (germline): MNHEY, SMNVEV (reference sequence). There are 14 residues in the CDR3. J gave up 5 bases and V 6 bases, and 1 base lay outside the gene matches. In DNA form, the CDR3 reads TGTGCCAGCAGCGGACTAGCGGGGGACAATGAGCAGTTCTTC. Translation gives CASSGLAGDNEQFF.

The rearrangement uses TRBV9 and TRBJ2-7; 9 bases are a match to TRBD2. V trimming: 4 bases; J trimming: 0 bases; junction bases outside the gene matches: 5. The germline V gene has CDR1 SGDLS and CDR2 YYNGEE. The CDR3 loop spans 15 amino acids. This chain's CDR3 is CASSSREGFSYEQYF. CDR3 bases: TGTGCCAGCAGCTCGCGGGAGGGGTTCTCCTACGAGCAGTACTTC.

The chain joins TRBV19 to TRBJ1-6, with D possibly being TRBD1 (6 bases). This CDR3 has 15 residues. V shed 5 bases and J shed 7 bases, with 15 bases lying between them. Per the germline V gene, CDR1 is LNHDA and CDR2 is SQIVND (reference sequence). This CDR3 is CASSQRQALNSPLHF. The CDR3 coding sequence is TGTGCCAGTAGTCAGCGACAGGCGTTGAATTCACCCCTCCACTTT.

The genes are TRBV5-1 and TRBJ1-1; perhaps TRBD1 as D (6 bases). Germline V gene sequence: CDR1 SGHRS, CDR2 YFSETQ. This CDR3 has 14 amino acids. Trimming left V 3 bases short and J 1 base short, with 10 bases between. The CDR3 DNA reads TGCGCCAGCAGCTCTCAAGGGGGGAACACTGAAGCTTTCTTT. Translating gives CASSSQGGNTEAFF.

The CDR3 spells CASRGSSGRIYEQYF. For the CDR3, the DNA is TGTGCCAGCAGGGGTAGTAGCGGGAGGATCTACGAGCAGTACTTC. The gene calls are TRBV11-2 and TRBJ2-7; TRBD2 agrees at 10 bases. The CDR3 consists of 15 residues. Germline values: CDR1 SGHAT, CDR2 FQNNGV. V dropped 6 bases and J dropped 3; count of bases not matched to a gene: 8.

The chain is built from TRBV27 and TRBJ1-4; D is perhaps TRBD1 (6 bases). V was pared by 6 bases and J by 7 bases, with 18 bases between. CDR1 and CDR2 from the germline V gene are MNHEY and SMNVEV (reference sequence). The CDR3 is 15 amino acids. In nucleotides, the CDR3 is TGTGCCAGCAGGAACTTCAGGGGTGATGGTGAAAAACTGTTTTTT. Its translation is CASRNFRGDGEKLFF.

This chain connects TRBV5-5 to TRBJ1-6; no reliable D call. The CDR3 sequence is 12 residues long. Germline CDR1 SGHKS, CDR2 YYEKEE (reference sequence). The V end was cut by 2 bases, the J end by 9 bases, with 6 bases between. The CDR3 nucleotides read TGTGCCAGCAGCTTACTTGGTTCACCCCTCCACTTT. It specifies CASSLLGSPLHF. Variable domain in full (rest from reference TRBV5-5 and TRBJ1-6): DAGVTQSPTHLIKTRGQQVTLRCSPISGHKSVSWYQQVLGQGPQFIFQYYEKEERGRGNFPDRFSARQFPNYSSELNVNALLLGDSALYLCASSLLGSPLHFGNGTRLTVT.

The V call is TRBV9, the J call TRBJ2-3; D is possibly TRBD2 (6 bases). V shed 3 bases and J shed 1 base, with 18 bases lying between them. This CDR3 spans 17 amino acids. The germline CDR1 and CDR2 sequences are SGDLS and YYNGEE. The CDR3 sequence: CASSATLTSFGTDTQYF. For the CDR3, the DNA is TGTGCCAGCAGCGCGACCCTAACTAGCTTTGGCACAGATACGCAGTATTTT.

The CDR3 loop is CASSPGSGPYEQYF. The CDR3 region has the DNA TGCGCCAGCAGCCCTGGAAGCGGACCTTACGAGCAGTACTTC. The chain joins TRBV4-3 to TRBJ2-7, with a weak D call TRBD2 (5 bases). Trimming pared 4 bases from V and 4 bases from J, leaving 14 bases between. Germline loops: CDR1 LGHNA, CDR2 YSLEER. The CDR3 is 14 residues long.

CDR3 in amino acids: CASSTGTGVYEQYF. CDR3 DNA sequence: TGTGCCAGCAGTACCGGGACAGGTGTCTACGAGCAGTACTTC. V and J are TRBV2 and TRBJ2-7; 8 bases align to TRBD1. V gave up 5 bases and J gave up 3 bases; unmatched junction bases: 6. Looked up from germline, CDR1 is SNHLY and CDR2 is FYNNEI. The CDR3 has 14 amino acids.

This rearrangement joins TRBV19 to TRBJ1-1; 7 nucleotides align to TRBD1. Germline V lookup: CDR1 LNHDA, CDR2 SQIVND (reference sequence). This CDR3 is 13 amino acids long. J was trimmed by 1 base and V by 7 bases; bases with no gene match: 3. The CDR3 DNA is TGTGCCAGTACGACAGGGAAGAACACTGAAGCTTTCTTT. It encodes CASTTGKNTEAFF.

This sequence joins TRBV19 and TRBJ2-1; D possibly corresponds to TRBD1 (5 bases). The CDR3 runs 13 residues. V was pared by 8 bases and J by 3 bases, with 11 bases between. Per the germline V gene, CDR1 is LNHDA and CDR2 is SQIVND (reference sequence). The CDR3 DNA sequence: TGTGCCAGTGCCTTAAGGGGCTACAATGAGCAGTTCTTC. This encodes CASALRGYNEQFF.

This CDR3 is CASSQARWNTEAFF. The CDR3 nucleotides are TGCGCCAGCAGCCAAGCCAGGTGGAACACTGAAGCTTTCTTT. The chain joins TRBV4-1 to TRBJ1-1; D is ambiguous. Trimming stripped 1 base from V and 1 base from J, with 7 bases between. CDR1 and CDR2 from the germline V gene are MGHRA and YSYEKL. The CDR3 contains 14 residues.

The V and J genes are TRBV11-2 and TRBJ1-2, with TRBD1 matching 12 bases. This CDR3 contains 15 residues. J was trimmed by 4 bases and V by 5 bases; bases with no gene match: 5. Per germline, CDR1 SGHAT and CDR2 FQNNGV. In DNA, the CDR3 is TGTGCCAGCAGCCCGGGACAGGGGGCAGGCTATGGCTACACCTTC. Its translation: CASSPGQGAGYGYTF.

This sequence joins TRBV6-1 and TRBJ1-5; the D is unclear. The CDR3 consists of 17 residues. The ends were cut back, 4 bases at V and 3 bases at J, with 19 bases in the middle. Germline V gene data show CDR1 as MNHNS and CDR2 as SASEGT. The CDR3 is CASSGYRGEWINQPQHF. The CDR3 nucleotides read TGTGCCAGCAGTGGATATCGGGGTGAGTGGATCAATCAGCCCCAGCATTTT.

The chain joins TRBV7-9 to TRBJ2-7; 8 bases line up with TRBD1. V was pared by 5 bases and J by 4 bases, with 10 bases of the junction left unmatched. The CDR3 extends over 15 amino acids. From germline, CDR1 is SEHNR and CDR2 FQNEAQ (reference sequence). The CDR3 is CASSRTQGAIYEQYF. The DNA of the CDR3 is TGTGCCAGCAGCCGAACCCAGGGGGCAATTTACGAGCAGTACTTC.

The chain has TRBV5-4 and TRBJ2-7; 7 bases align to TRBD1. J lost 5 bases, V lost 4 bases, and 18 bases had no gene match. From germline, CDR1 is SGHNT and CDR2 YYREEE (reference sequence). This CDR3 spans 17 amino acids. The chain's CDR3 is CASSPPRRQGVRHEQYF. The CDR3 DNA follows: TGTGCCAGCAGCCCCCCCCGTCGGCAGGGGGTTAGGCACGAGCAGTACTTC.

The rearrangement links TRBV6-5 to TRBJ1-5; 9 bases align to TRBD1. Per germline, CDR1 MNHEY and CDR2 SVGAGI. Losses at the gene ends were 5 bases for V and 4 bases for J; bases not matched to a gene: 6. This CDR3 contains 15 residues. CDR3 DNA sequence: TGTGCCAGCAGTGCCATGACAGGGGGGAATCAGCCCCAGCATTTT. As protein: CASSAMTGGNQPQHF.

V usage is TRBV29-1 and J usage is TRBJ2-5; 7 bases line up with TRBD1. Germline assignment: CDR1 SQVTM and CDR2 ANQGSEA. V lost 4 bases, J lost 5 bases, and 13 bases stayed unmatched. This CDR3 region has 15 residues. The CDR3 DNA reads TGCAGCGTTGGGGGGCACAGGGGTTCTGGGGAGACCCAGTACTTC. It is translated as CSVGGHRGSGETQYF.

The chain combines TRBV6-5 with TRBJ2-7; a possible D gene is TRBD1 (5 bases). CDR1 MNHEY and CDR2 SVGAGI come from the germline V gene. The CDR3 extends over 16 amino acids. Trimming took off 3 bases at V and 3 bases at J, with 18 bases between the two ends. The CDR3: CASSYIQGTTIYEQYF. Written as DNA, the CDR3 is TGTGCCAGCAGTTATATTCAGGGTACCACAATCTACGAGCAGTACTTC.

This chain links TRBV5-4 with TRBJ1-2, with D possibly matching TRBD1 (5 bases). Germline CDR1 and CDR2: SGHNT and YYREEE (reference sequence). The V end was cut by 3 bases, the J end by 4 bases, with 22 bases between. The CDR3 runs 17 residues. The CDR3 region has the DNA TGTGCCAGCAGCTCTCCTACTGAGGCAGGGCCTCTCTATGGCTACACCTTC. Its translation is CASSSPTEAGPLYGYTF.

The chain is built from TRBV2 and TRBJ1-1; 7 positions match TRBD1. J lost 0 bases, V lost 6 bases, and 7 bases had no gene match. CDR3 length equals 15 residues. Germline loops: CDR1 SNHLY, CDR2 FYNNEI. CDR3 loop: CASRPGQRLNTEAFF. DNA of the CDR3: TGTGCCAGCAGGCCGGGACAGAGACTGAACACTGAAGCTTTCTTT.

V and J are TRBV15 and TRBJ2-3, with TRBD1 matching over 7 bases. CDR1 LNHNV and CDR2 YYDKDF come from the germline V gene (reference sequence). This CDR3 spans 16 amino acids. V lost 3 bases to trimming and J lost 2 bases; unmatched junction nucleotides: 8. CDR3 DNA sequence: TGTGCCACCAGCAGCGCAGGGGGTCTGAACACAGATACGCAGTATTTT. Encoded protein: CATSSAGGLNTDTQYF.

The CDR3 DNA is TGTGCCAGCAGCCAAAGCGCCGGACAGGGCGGCTATGGCTACACCTTC. Its protein product is CASSQSAGQGGYGYTF. V and J are TRBV7-9 and TRBJ1-2; TRBD1 agrees at 8 bases. The germline V gene has CDR1 SEHNR and CDR2 FQNEAQ (reference sequence). Trimming removed 5 bases from V and 4 bases from J; junction bases left unmatched: 12. The CDR3 spans 16 residues.

The chain recombines TRBV4-1 with TRBJ2-7, with D unresolved. This CDR3 is built from 15 residues. Trimming stripped 1 base from V and 1 base from J, with 11 bases between. Germline V gives CDR1 MGHRA, CDR2 YSYEKL. The CDR3 DNA is TGCGCCAGCAGCCAAGTTAACCCAGGTTCCTACGAGCAGTACTTC. Translation gives CASSQVNPGSYEQYF.

V is TRBV27 and J is TRBJ1-1, with D perhaps matching TRBD1 (5 bases). V was shortened by 5 bases and J by 3 bases, with 16 bases between the two germline ends. The CDR3 length is 15 residues. In germline, CDR1 is MNHEY, CDR2 SMNVEV (reference sequence). CDR3 sequence: CASSPPTAADTEAFF. The CDR3 DNA is TGTGCCAGCAGTCCCCCGACAGCTGCGGACACTGAAGCTTTCTTT.

The V and J genes are TRBV9 and TRBJ2-1; TRBD2 matches 8 bases. CDR3 length equals 16 residues. Germline-derived CDR1 and CDR2 are SGDLS and YYNGEE. V was clipped by 4 bases and J by 5 bases; unmatched bases: 11. CDR3 region: CASSPLAGTIDNEQFF. CDR3 coding DNA: TGTGCCAGCAGCCCCTTAGCGGGAACCATCGACAATGAGCAGTTCTTC.

The CDR3 region has the DNA TGTGCCAGCAGTGAGGTTATAGCGGGGGATTACGAGCAGTACTTC. Amino acid sequence: CASSEVIAGDYEQYF. The chain employs TRBV2 and TRBJ2-7; TRBD2 aligns across 9 bases. Germline CDR1 reads SNHLY; CDR2 reads FYNNEI. After removal of 3 bases from V and 4 bases from J, the junction contained 7 bases not matched to a gene. CDR3 length: 15 residues.